This T cell receptor (beta chain) was observed in a study of shared clonotypes between healthy human individuals. Trimming left V 2 bases short and J 6 bases short, with 3 bases between. The length of the CDR3 is 11 residues. Germline-derived CDR1 and CDR2 are LNHNV and YYDKDF (reference sequence). Broader study findings: Several donors shared approximately 5% of their naive CD4 clonotypes.

Of note for this clone: Its antigen is currently unknown.

Assay used: immunoSEQ multiplex PCR; TCRdb lists only in-frame clones, some missing. The table has some 2.4 million clones, roughly 93% seen once. This receptor was identified in a man younger than 35 in good health. Some clones in this sample may be carry-over from other donors' samples. The chain has TRBV15 and TRBJ2-3; D is uncertain. Sequencing input: naive CD4+ T cells from PBMCs. Described subset: CD45RA+ positively selected. The CDR3 loop reads CATSRWDTQYF. CDR3 sequence (DNA): TGTGCCACCAGCAGATGGGATACGCAGTATTTT.